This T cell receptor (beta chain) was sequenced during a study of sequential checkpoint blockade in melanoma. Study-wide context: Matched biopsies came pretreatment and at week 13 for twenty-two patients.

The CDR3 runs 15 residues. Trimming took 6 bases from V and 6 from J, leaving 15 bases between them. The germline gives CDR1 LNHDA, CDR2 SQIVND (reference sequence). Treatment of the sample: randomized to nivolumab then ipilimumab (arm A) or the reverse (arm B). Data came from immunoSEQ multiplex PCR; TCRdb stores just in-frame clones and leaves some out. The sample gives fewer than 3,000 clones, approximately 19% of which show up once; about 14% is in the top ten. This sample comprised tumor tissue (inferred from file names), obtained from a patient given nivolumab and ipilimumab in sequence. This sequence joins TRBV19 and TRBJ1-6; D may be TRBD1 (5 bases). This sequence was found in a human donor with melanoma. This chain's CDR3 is CASRRGPTTNSPLHF. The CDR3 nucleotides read TGTGCCAGTAGGAGGGGCCCTACAACTAATTCACCCCTCCACTTT.